Below, one T cell receptor (beta chain) is given with its context. 13 Jbeta primers and 60 Vbeta primers were used for the PCR. The protocol was immunoSEQ multiplex PCR, while the TCRdb copy is restricted to in-frame clones and leaves out a portion. The sample has some 150,000 clones; just under 85% are singletons. This sample stems from a study of cytomegalovirus exposure and HLA in healthy donors. This sequence originates from a woman aged 40 to 50 in good health and CMV-seronegative. The source material was PBMCs.

The CDR3 region has the DNA TGCGCCAGCAGTTCCCCAGCCGGGGAGCTGTTTTTT. Translated, it gives CASSSPAGELFF. The rearrangement joins TRBV5-1 to TRBJ2-2; D is ambiguous. The ends were cut back, 5 bases at V and 6 bases at J, with 8 bases in the middle. The CDR3 contains 12 residues. The V gene's germline CDR1 is SGHRS and CDR2 YFSETQ.